Shown below are 6 T cell receptor beta chains from a single sample sequenced in a study of blood T cells in healthy people across ages. Using a J-beta primer mix together with a sample-barcoded 5' primer, a second PCR was run for roughly 6 to 11 cycles. TCRdb used MiXCR to reprocess the 5' RACE reads, holding one entry per CDR3 protein. This table has under 2,000,000 distinct CDR3 sequences, approximately 50% appearing once. The specimen sequenced was blood. All receptors derive from a woman aged 40 to 50 in good health.

The CDR3 spells CASSLGLPGGYGYTF. The CDR3 DNA sequence: TGTGCCAGCAGCTTGGGCCTCCCCGGTGGCTATGGCTACACCTTC. The J gene is TRBJ1-2, the V gene TRBV5-6; D gene unclear. The CDR3 consists of 15 residues. Trimming stripped 0 bases from V and 4 bases from J, with 13 bases between. The germline V gene has CDR1 SGHDT and CDR2 YYEEEE.

This chain connects TRBV5-1 to TRBJ2-3; 9 positions agree with TRBD1. CDR3 length: 15 residues. Per the germline V gene, CDR1 is SGHRS and CDR2 is YFSETQ. Germline trimming cut 1 base from V and 6 bases from J; bases unmatched to any gene: 6. The CDR3: CASSLSQGAVDTQYF. The CDR3 nucleotides are TGCGCCAGCAGCTTGTCACAGGGGGCGGTGGATACGCAGTATTTT.

Worth noting for this clonotype: At one end, the junction sequence differs from germline, possibly due to a read error. This chain joins TRBV2 and TRBJ2-6; perhaps TRBD2 as D (5 bases). CDR1 and CDR2 (germline): SNHLY, FYNNEI. This CDR3 has 15 residues. CDR3 DNA: TGTGCCGGCAGAGGACTCCGCTCTGGGGCCAACGTCCTGACTTTC. Residues: CAGRGLRSGANVLTF. The whole variable domain, remainder taken from reference TRBV2 and TRBJ2-6, is EPEVTQTPSHQVTQMGQEVILRCVPISNHLYFYWYRQILGQKVEFLVSFYNNEISEKSEIFDDQFSVERPDGSNFTLKIRSTKLEDSAMYFCAGRGLRSGANVLTFGAGSRLTVL.

Comment on this clonotype: Given the absence of the conserved phenylalanine or tryptophan at the CDR3 end, a read error is likely. This sequence joins TRBV20-1 and TRBJ2-3; D unclear. Germline CDR1 DFQATT, CDR2 SNEGSKA (reference sequence). The CDR3 runs to 12 residues. Trimming took 2 bases from V and 3 from J, leaving 6 bases between them. As DNA, the CDR3 is TGCAGTGCTAGATTCTATACAGATACGCAGTATTAT. Its protein is CSARFYTDTQYY.

The chain joins TRBV27 to TRBJ1-2; maybe TRBD1 (5 bases). V lost 5 bases to trimming and J lost 1 base, with 17 bases between them. This CDR3 has 16 amino acids. CDR1 is MNHEY, CDR2 SMNVEV, per germline (reference sequence). The CDR3 DNA follows: TGTGCCAGCAGTGGAAGGGGCGGAACAAGTAACTATGGCTACACCTTC. The encoded protein is CASSGRGGTSNYGYTF.

The CDR3 sequence is CASSELGPDEQFF. CDR3 sequence (DNA): TGTGCCAGCAGTGAACTAGGGCCCGATGAGCAGTTCTTC. This chain links TRBV25-1 with TRBJ2-1; D is unclear. With 2 bases removed from V and 8 bases from J, the gap between germline ends came to 10 bases. The germline V gene encodes CDR1 MGHDK and CDR2 SYGVNS. The CDR3 loop spans 13 amino acids.